The rows below give T cell receptor beta chains drawn from one sample of a study of CD8 T cells in ankylosing spondylitis. TCRdb passed the 5' RACE reads through MiXCR, listing each CDR3 protein once. In the table there are some 150,000 distinct CDR3 sequences, approximately 10% of which are singletons. Sequenced input: blood, either unsorted or a sorted T cell fraction (not recorded which). The receptors were sampled from a female donor with ankylosing spondylitis or in good health (not recorded which). CDR3s include the opening cysteine and the closing phenylalanine or tryptophan. A D gene is named only where the DNA matches it firmly.

CDR3 protein: CASSRAGGVRETQYF; J gene: TRBJ2-5; D gene: TRBD1; V gene: TRBV7-9
CDR3 protein: CASSQDRWPGQIYNEQFF; J gene: TRBJ2-1; D gene: TRBD1; V gene: TRBV3-1
CDR3 protein: CASTDWGGEQYF; J gene: TRBJ2-7; D gene: NA; V gene: TRBV6-1
CDR3 protein: CASSFSGENEQFF; J gene: TRBJ2-1; D gene: NA; V gene: TRBV27
CDR3 protein: CASSSPSGSANTGELFF; J gene: TRBJ2-2; D gene: TRBD2; V gene: TRBV28
CDR3 protein: CASIIWEAGNEQFF; J gene: TRBJ2-1; D gene: NA; V gene: TRBV7-8
CDR3 protein: CASSIPGRSNQPQHF; J gene: TRBJ1-5; D gene: NA; V gene: TRBV19
CDR3 protein: CASTLGLAGGSHEQYF; J gene: TRBJ2-7; D gene: TRBD2; V gene: TRBV6-1
CDR3 protein: CSAANGGANNYGYTF; J gene: TRBJ1-2; D gene: NA; V gene: TRBV20-1
CDR3 protein: CASSQGTVYQETQYF; J gene: TRBJ2-5; D gene: NA; V gene: TRBV5-1